A selection of T cell receptor beta chains follows, all from one sample in a study of shared clonotypes between healthy human individuals. The table came from immunoSEQ multiplex PCR; TCRdb's copy has only in-frame clones and leaves some out. The data show roughly 2 million clones, 90% to 96% seen once. The sample was naive CD4+ T cells sorted from blood. Source of these receptors: a man aged 18 to 29 in good health. Both conserved end residues are part of each CDR3. A D gene is named only where the DNA matches it firmly. Expanded clones get a size class; other rows say once, few or many, or leave the size out.

>TRBV5-4|TRBJ2-4|.|TRBD1
TGTGCCAGCAGCTTGGAGCGGGGACAGGGGAAATACTTAGCCAAAAACATTCAGTACTTC
CASSLERGQGKYLAKNIQYF
>TRBV28|TRBJ2-3|.|.
TGTGCCAGCAGTACCCTTCGGGATACGCAGTATTTT
CASSTLRDTQYF
>TRBV7-8|TRBJ2-3|.|.
TGTGCCAGCAGCTTGTCCCCGGGACGGCACACAGATACGCAGTATTTT
CASSLSPGRHTDTQYF
>TRBV7-9|TRBJ1-1|.|.
TGTGCCAGCAGAAAAACAGAGATTAACACTGAAGCTTTCTTT
CASRKTEINTEAFF
>TRBV9|TRBJ1-1|.|.
TGTGCCAGCAGCGTTTTGGGGCTTCCGAACACTGAAGCTTTCTTT
CASSVLGLPNTEAFF
>TRBV7-2|TRBJ1-5|.|.
TGTGCCAGCAGCAAGGGGCTGAGCAATCAGCCCCAGCATTTT
CASSKGLSNQPQHF
>TRBV5-1|TRBJ2-7|.|.
TGCGCCAGCAGTAGCGGCACCCAGGGGGAGCAGTACTTC
CASSSGTQGEQYF
>TRBV9|TRBJ1-6|.|.
TGTGCCAGCAGCCCCCTATTAGACAGTGGTCACCTCCACTTT
CASSPLLDSGHLHF
>TRBV10-2|TRBJ2-7|.|TRBD2
TGCGCCAGCAGTGAGTCGAGCGGGAGGCAGTACTTC
CASSESSGRQYF
>TRBV5-4|TRBJ2-1|.|.
TGTGCCAGCAGCTTGGGGTATTCGAGCTCCTACAATGAGCAGTTCTTC
CASSLGYSSSYNEQFF
>TRBV4-1|TRBJ2-7|once|.
TGCGCCAGCAGCCAAGAGGACTCCCGAGGCTTTGAAGCCTACGAGCAGTACTTC
CASSQEDSRGFEAYEQYF
>TRBV10-3|TRBJ2-1|.|.
TGTGCCATCAGTGAATTGGCAGGGCACTACAATGAGCAGTTCTTC
CAISELAGHYNEQFF
>TRBV5-1|TRBJ2-7|.|.
TGCGCCAGCAGCTTGGCCCAATTTACCCACGAGCAGTACTTC
CASSLAQFTHEQYF
>TRBV30|TRBJ1-3|.|.
TGTGCCTGGAGTGAGGACACAAGATACGGGCACACCATATATTTT
CAWSEDTRYGHTIYF
>TRBV9|TRBJ1-6|once|TRBD1
TGTGCCAGCAGCCCGGGACAGGGGCTCGTTAATTCACCCCTCCACTTT
CASSPGQGLVNSPLHF
>TRBV9|TRBJ2-7|.|TRBD1
TGTGCCAGCAGCGTAGGGGTCGGACAGGGCTCCTACGAGCAGTACTTC
CASSVGVGQGSYEQYF
>TRBV6-6|TRBJ2-7|.|.
TGTGCCAGCAGTTACTCCGCGACTAGGTACGAGCAGTACTTC
CASSYSATRYEQYF
>TRBV18|TRBJ1-5|.|.
TGTGCCAGCTCACCTCCGGGCGGGGGCAATCAGCCCCAGCATTTT
CASSPPGGGNQPQHF
>TRBV18|TRBJ2-5|once|TRBD2
TGTGCCAGCACGGAGCGGGGAAGTCAAGAGACCCAGTACTTC
CASTERGSQETQYF
>TRBV5-1|TRBJ2-3|once|.
TGCGCCAGCAGAGGAAAAGGGGGATCCACAGATACGCAGTATTTT
CASRGKGGSTDTQYF
>TRBV25-1|TRBJ1-1|.|TRBD1
TGTGCCAGCAAAGAGACAGGGATCGGGGGGAACACTGAAGCTTTCTTT
CASKETGIGGNTEAFF
>TRBV21-1|TRBJ2-7|.|.
TGTGCCAGCAAATCCACCGGGAGAAAATTTGACGAGCAGTACTTC
CASKSTGRKFDEQYF
>TRBV11-3|TRBJ1-3|.|.
TGTGCCAGCAGCCAAGGGTTTTCGGAGAGCTCTGGAAACACCATATATTTT
CASSQGFSESSGNTIYF
>TRBV18|TRBJ1-5|.|TRBD1
TGTGCCAGCTCAGCGACTTCGGGACAGGGGGCTCGAAGCAATCAGCCCCAGCATTTT
CASSATSGQGARSNQPQHF
>TRBV10-3|TRBJ2-5|.|TRBD2
TGTGCCATCAGTACTCTAGCGGGGGGAGAGACCCAGTACTTC
CAISTLAGGETQYF
>TRBV28|TRBJ1-1|.|.
TGTGCCAGCAGTCCCATGGACAGAACTGAAGCTTTCTTT
CASSPMDRTEAFF
>TRBV2|TRBJ2-7|once|TRBD2
TGTGCCAAGAGTCCTAGCGGGAGGGCCAAAGCCGAGCAGTACTTC
CAKSPSGRAKAEQYF
>TRBV30|TRBJ2-7|.|.
TGTGCCTGGAGTATACAGGGCGGCTACGAGCAGTACTTC
CAWSIQGGYEQYF
>TRBV18|TRBJ1-2|once|.
TGTGCCAGCTCACCAGAGTCAGGGAGGGGCTACACCTTC
CASSPESGRGYTF
>TRBV25-1|TRBJ2-7|.|.
TGTGCCAGCTCTGGTCTTTTGGGAAGCTACGAGCAGTACTTC
CASSGLLGSYEQYF
>TRBV9|TRBJ2-1|.|.
TGTGCCAGCAGCCCCGGGGGGACAGAGTACAATGAGCAGTTCTTC
CASSPGGTEYNEQFF
>TRBV5-4|TRBJ2-7|.|TRBD2
TGTGCCAGCAGCCCCGGGACTAGCGGGGGAATAAACTACGAGCAGTACTTC
CASSPGTSGGINYEQYF
>TRBV2|TRBJ2-5|.|.
TGTGCCAGCTTAGCAGGGGCCCGGGAGACCCAGTACTTC
CASLAGARETQYF